What follows are 19 T cell receptor beta chains derived from one specimen sequenced in a study of identical twins. Using its own MiXCR run on the 5' RACE reads, TCRdb lists one record per CDR3 protein. The sample holds some 630,000 distinct CDR3 sequences, under 8.5% seen once. These data also formed part of another study, on yellow fever vaccine responses in identical twins.

Sequenced material: PBMCs. These receptors all stem from a woman younger than 35 in good health.

This clonotype was detected ten times or more. The V and J genes are TRBV29-1 and TRBJ2-1; 12 nucleotides match TRBD1. This CDR3 has 14 residues. J lost 6 bases, V lost 5 bases, and 5 bases had no gene match. Germline V gene lookup returns CDR1 SQVTM and CDR2 ANQGSEA. This CDR3 reads CSVKGQGAFNEQFF. The CDR3 region has the DNA TGCAGCGTTAAGGGACAGGGGGCGTTCAATGAGCAGTTCTTC.

This clonotype was seen more than once but under ten times. This sequence joins TRBV3-1 and TRBJ1-4; tentatively, D is TRBD1 (6 bases). CDR3 length equals 15 residues. The V gene's germline CDR1 is LGHDT and CDR2 YNNKEL (reference sequence). The germline V and J ends were trimmed by 1 base and 10 bases, with 16 bases remaining between them. CDR3: CASSQGGHSPGKLFF. In DNA, the CDR3 is TGTGCCAGCAGCCAAGGGGGACACAGCCCTGGAAAACTGTTTTTT.

This clonotype was counted a few times. This chain links TRBV2 with TRBJ2-3, with TRBD1 matching 10 bases. The CDR3 is 14 residues long. Per germline, CDR1 SNHLY and CDR2 FYNNEI. Trimming removed 8 bases from V and 1 base from J; junction bases left unmatched: 3. CDR3 DNA sequence: TGTGCCAGCTTCGGGACAGGGGGCACAGATACGCAGTATTTT. The encoded protein is CASFGTGGTDTQYF.

V and J are TRBV19 and TRBJ2-1; TRBD2 matches at 11 bases. The CDR3 has 12 amino acids. The V and J ends lost 5 bases and 11 bases, in that order; junction bases with no gene match: 2. Germline V gene lookup returns CDR1 LNHDA and CDR2 SQIVND (reference sequence). CDR3 DNA: TGTGCCAGTAGTGAGACTAGCGGGAAGCAGTTCTTC. It encodes CASSETSGKQFF.

This chain connects TRBV6-5 to TRBJ2-3; 7 nucleotides agree with TRBD1. The junction had 15 bases not matched to a gene; V was cut back by 2 bases and J by 1 base. From germline, CDR1 is MNHEY and CDR2 SVGAGI. The CDR3 covers 19 residues. The CDR3 loop is CASSYPRGWGLRGTDTQYF. The CDR3 DNA follows: TGTGCCAGCAGTTACCCCAGGGGGTGGGGCCTGAGGGGCACAGATACGCAGTATTTT.

Ten or more counts support this clonotype. Germline and junction disagree at one end, which may indicate a read error. V is TRBV3-1 and J is TRBJ1-1; no definite D call. The CDR3 runs to 14 residues. CDR1 and CDR2 (germline): LGHDT, YNNKEL (reference sequence). This CDR3 reads CASSQVGGNTEAFF. The CDR3 coding sequence is TGCGCCAGCAGCCAAGTGGGCGGCAACACTGAAGCTTTCTTT.

J is TRBJ2-5 and V is TRBV3-1; possibly TRBD1 or TRBD2 for D (6 bases each). Germline CDR1 is LGHDT and CDR2 is YNNKEL (reference sequence). The CDR3 is 15 amino acids. V was shortened by 1 base and J by 5 bases, with 14 bases between the two germline ends. This CDR3 reads CASSQGSGGGETQYF. CDR3 sequence (DNA): TGTGCCAGCAGCCAAGGGTCCGGGGGCGGGGAGACCCAGTACTTC.

The chain carries TRBV20-1 and TRBJ2-1; 8 bases align to TRBD2. The length of the CDR3 is 14 residues. The V gene end was trimmed by 1 base and the J gene end by 3 bases; junction bases not matched to a gene: 2. From germline, CDR1 is DFQATT and CDR2 SNEGSKA (reference sequence). This chain's CDR3 is CSARVLAGYNEQFF. DNA of the CDR3: TGCAGTGCTAGAGTGCTAGCGGGCTACAATGAGCAGTTCTTC.

This clonotype was found a few times. The V and J genes are TRBV25-1 and TRBJ1-1; possibly TRBD1 for D (6 bases). The V and J ends lost 2 bases and 4 bases respectively, with 11 bases between them. Germline values: CDR1 MGHDK, CDR2 SYGVNS. The CDR3 has 14 residues. The CDR3 loop is CASSETGFGTEAFF. CDR3 bases: TGTGCCAGCAGTGAAACAGGGTTCGGCACTGAAGCTTTCTTT.

This clonotype was observed a handful of times. The V and J genes are TRBV20-1 and TRBJ2-3; D unresolved. The CDR3 runs to 15 residues. The germline V and J ends were trimmed by 0 bases and 4 bases, with 14 bases remaining between them. Germline V lookup: CDR1 DFQATT, CDR2 SNEGSKA (reference sequence). The DNA for the CDR3 is TGCAGTGCTAGAGATCCCGGGTGGGCACCAGATACGCAGTATTTT. Translation gives CSARDPGWAPDTQYF.

The table lists this clonotype with many counts. V is TRBV12-3 or TRBV12-4 and J is TRBJ1-5; 7 bases agree with TRBD1. CDR3 size: 15 residues. The J segment lost 0 bases and the V segment lost 5 bases, leaving 4 bases of the junction unmatched. In DNA, the CDR3 is TGTGCCAGCAGTCTCGGGACAGCTAGCAATCAGCCCCAGCATTTT. This codes for CASSLGTASNQPQHF.

This clonotype has a handful of counts. The rearrangement uses TRBV29-1 and TRBJ2-2; D not resolved. With 1 base removed from V and 6 bases from J, the gap between germline ends came to 9 bases. The CDR3 totals 13 residues. From germline, CDR1 is SQVTM and CDR2 ANQGSEA. The CDR3 coding sequence is TGCAGCGTTGAAGGTCGAAACCCCGGGGAGCTGTTTTTT. It yields the protein CSVEGRNPGELFF.

This clonotype was counted at least ten times. The V call is TRBV29-1, the J call TRBJ1-2, with D tentatively TRBD1 (6 bases). The CDR3 covers 15 residues. The V gene's germline CDR1 is SQVTM and CDR2 ANQGSEA. The V and J ends lost 0 bases and 5 bases respectively, with 16 bases between them. CDR3 nucleotide sequence: TGCAGCGTTGAAGATTTCCAACAGGGTGAATATGGCTACACCTTC. Its protein is CSVEDFQQGEYGYTF.

This clonotype was found many times. The rearrangement joins TRBV5-1 to TRBJ2-3, with 12 bases matching TRBD2. Per the germline V gene, CDR1 is SGHRS and CDR2 is YFSETQ. The CDR3 sequence is 17 residues long. The V segment lost 3 bases and the J segment 5 bases; nucleotides outside the gene matches: 10. This CDR3 reads CASSSPSGRALIDTQYF. DNA of the CDR3: TGCGCCAGCAGCTCGCCTAGCGGGAGGGCCTTGATAGATACGCAGTATTTT.

The chain joins TRBV18 to TRBJ2-7, with a tentative D call TRBD2 (6 bases). Trimming cost V 2 bases and J 1 base, with 12 bases left between them. Per the germline V gene, CDR1 is KGHSH and CDR2 is LQKENI. The CDR3 is 15 amino acids. The CDR3 here is CASSPGLTTSYEQYF. CDR3 DNA sequence: TGTGCCAGCTCACCAGGACTAACTACATCCTACGAGCAGTACTTC.

This clonotype was picked up a small number of times. V usage is TRBV20-1 and J usage is TRBJ1-2; D might be TRBD1 (6 bases). CDR1 and CDR2 (germline): DFQATT, SNEGSKA (reference sequence). The CDR3 spans 13 residues. The V and J ends lost 5 bases and 5 bases respectively, with 15 bases between them. This CDR3 is CSARGRREYGYTF. The CDR3 DNA sequence: TGCAGTGCTCGGGGGCGGAGAGAATATGGCTACACCTTC.

The J gene is TRBJ1-4, the V gene TRBV11-2; 8 bases are a match to TRBD1. V lost 3 bases and J lost 6; bases outside the gene matches: 12. Germline values: CDR1 SGHAT, CDR2 FQNNGV. This CDR3 has 17 amino acids. The CDR3 nucleotides read TGTGCCAGCAGCTTCTCCGGGACAGGATTCAGGGATGAAAAACTGTTTTTT. Protein: CASSFSGTGFRDEKLFF.

The sample holds a few counts of this clonotype. V and J are TRBV6-1 and TRBJ2-1, with D possibly being TRBD1 (5 bases). This CDR3 region has 17 residues. CDR1 MNHNS and CDR2 SASEGT come from the germline V gene. Trimming stripped 3 bases from V and 0 bases from J, with 15 bases between. CDR3 sequence reads: CASSDGWGRGSYNEQFF. CDR3 bases: TGTGCCAGCAGTGATGGGTGGGGCAGAGGCTCCTACAATGAGCAGTTCTTC.

This clonotype was detected many times. V is TRBV5-1 and J is TRBJ2-2; 10 bases agree with TRBD2. Germline V gene lookup returns CDR1 SGHRS and CDR2 YFSETQ. The CDR3 extends over 18 amino acids. J lost 2 bases, V lost 0 bases, and 7 bases had no gene match. The CDR3 sequence is CASSLALAGAPNTGELFF. As DNA, the CDR3 is TGCGCCAGCAGCTTGGCCCTAGCGGGGGCCCCTAACACCGGGGAGCTGTTTTTT.